Listed below are T cell receptor beta chains from one sample, sequenced in a study of blood T cells in healthy people across ages. TCRdb called the 5' RACE reads again in MiXCR, with one record for every CDR3 protein. Of over 750,000 distinct CDR3 sequences in the sample, around 25% were seen once. These same records also appear under a second study, on T cells of mothers and their children.

The sequenced sample was blood. These receptors were obtained from a boy between 10 and 17 years old in good health. The CDR3 runs from the conserved cysteine through the conserved F or W. The D gene is left open where the match is weak. The listing skips clone size in some rows; elsewhere it reads once, few, many or a size class.

CDR3 length	D gene	clone size	V gene	J gene	CDR3 protein	CDR3 DNA
13	.	.	TRBV9	TRBJ2-5	CASSVRDPETQYF	TGTGCCAGCAGTGTCCGGGACCCAGAGACCCAGTACTTC
15	.	.	TRBV20-1	TRBJ2-3	CSARDVIAGTDTQYF	TGCAGTGCTAGAGATGTAATAGCGGGCACAGATACGCAGTATTTT
15	TRBD1	few	TRBV12-3/TRBV12-4	TRBJ2-1	CASSSGTGRNNEQFF	TGTGCCAGCAGTTCCGGGACAGGGAGGAACAATGAGCAGTTCTTC
15	TRBD1	.	TRBV6-1	TRBJ2-7	CASSKAGTANYEQYF	TGTGCCAGCAGTAAGGCCGGGACAGCCAACTACGAGCAGTACTTC
12	.	.	TRBV6-5	TRBJ2-5	CASSYNGETQYF	TGTGCCAGCAGTTACAACGGGGAGACCCAGTACTTC
11	.	once	TRBV20-1	TRBJ2-3	CSASGIDTQYF	TGCAGTGCTAGCGGGATAGATACGCAGTATTTT
16	.	.	TRBV20-1	TRBJ2-7	CSASYTRLVAPYEQYF	TGCAGTGCTAGTTATACCCGACTAGTGGCCCCCTACGAGCAGTACTTC
14	.	.	TRBV20-1	TRBJ2-7	CSARVQGLTSGQYF	TGCAGTGCTAGGGTCCAGGGCCTAACCTCAGGGCAGTACTTC
15	TRBD2	few	TRBV7-2	TRBJ2-1	CASSKTSGGYNEQFF	TGTGCCAGCAGCAAAACTAGCGGGGGCTACAATGAGCAGTTCTTC
14	.	.	TRBV4-1	TRBJ1-5	CASSQDAPGQPQHF	TGCGCCAGCAGCCAAGATGCCCCGGGGCAGCCCCAGCATTTT
12	.	few	TRBV12-3/TRBV12-4	TRBJ2-3	CASDGGTDTQYF	TGTGCCAGTGACGGGGGCACAGATACGCAGTATTTT
14	.	few	TRBV29-1	TRBJ1-4	CSVEADFGDEKLFF	TGCAGCGTTGAAGCCGACTTTGGGGACGAAAAACTGTTTTTT
15	TRBD2	few	TRBV5-1	TRBJ2-1	CASSSGLAGFNEQFF	TGCGCCAGCAGCTCTGGACTAGCGGGATTCAATGAGCAGTTCTTC
14	TRBD2	.	TRBV6-5	TRBJ2-3	CASSQLAGKRTQYF	TGTGCCAGCAGTCAACTAGCGGGGAAACGTACGCAGTATTTT
15	TRBD1	few	TRBV7-9	TRBJ1-5	CASSPVGQGYQPQHF	TGTGCCAGCAGCCCGGTGGGACAGGGCTATCAGCCCCAGCATTTT
16	TRBD1	many	TRBV28	TRBJ1-2	CASSRDSGGSNYGYTF	TGTGCCAGCAGTCGGGACAGCGGGGGCTCTAACTATGGCTACACCTTC
13	.	many	TRBV9	TRBJ2-1	CASSVGGDNEQFF	TGTGCCAGCAGCGTAGGAGGAGACAATGAGCAGTTCTTC
14	TRBD2	.	TRBV10-2	TRBJ2-5	CASSGLAALETQYF	TGCGCCAGCAGTGGACTAGCGGCGCTGGAGACCCAGTACTTC
15	TRBD2	few	TRBV7-6	TRBJ2-1	CASSLELAFYNEQFF	TGTGCCAGCAGCTTAGAACTAGCGTTCTACAATGAGCAGTTCTTC
14	.	once	TRBV5-6	TRBJ2-3	CASKAARITDTQYF	TGTGCCAGCAAGGCGGCTCGTATCACAGATACGCAGTATTTT
15	TRBD2	.	TRBV3-1	TRBJ2-1	CASSSPGLSLNEQFF	TGTGCCAGCAGCTCCCCGGGACTATCGTTGAATGAGCAGTTCTTC
15	.	few	TRBV10-3	TRBJ2-3	CAISVELGALDTQYF	TGTGCCATCAGTGTTGAGCTGGGCGCCCTGGATACGCAGTATTTT
17	TRBD1	.	TRBV27	TRBJ2-7	CASSLLGTGGLHYEQYF	TGTGCCAGCAGTTTACTAGGGACAGGGGGCCTCCACTACGAGCAGTACTTC
13	TRBD1	few	TRBV7-3	TRBJ2-5	CASSEDRDRTQYF	TGTGCCAGCAGCGAGGACAGGGACCGGACCCAGTACTTC